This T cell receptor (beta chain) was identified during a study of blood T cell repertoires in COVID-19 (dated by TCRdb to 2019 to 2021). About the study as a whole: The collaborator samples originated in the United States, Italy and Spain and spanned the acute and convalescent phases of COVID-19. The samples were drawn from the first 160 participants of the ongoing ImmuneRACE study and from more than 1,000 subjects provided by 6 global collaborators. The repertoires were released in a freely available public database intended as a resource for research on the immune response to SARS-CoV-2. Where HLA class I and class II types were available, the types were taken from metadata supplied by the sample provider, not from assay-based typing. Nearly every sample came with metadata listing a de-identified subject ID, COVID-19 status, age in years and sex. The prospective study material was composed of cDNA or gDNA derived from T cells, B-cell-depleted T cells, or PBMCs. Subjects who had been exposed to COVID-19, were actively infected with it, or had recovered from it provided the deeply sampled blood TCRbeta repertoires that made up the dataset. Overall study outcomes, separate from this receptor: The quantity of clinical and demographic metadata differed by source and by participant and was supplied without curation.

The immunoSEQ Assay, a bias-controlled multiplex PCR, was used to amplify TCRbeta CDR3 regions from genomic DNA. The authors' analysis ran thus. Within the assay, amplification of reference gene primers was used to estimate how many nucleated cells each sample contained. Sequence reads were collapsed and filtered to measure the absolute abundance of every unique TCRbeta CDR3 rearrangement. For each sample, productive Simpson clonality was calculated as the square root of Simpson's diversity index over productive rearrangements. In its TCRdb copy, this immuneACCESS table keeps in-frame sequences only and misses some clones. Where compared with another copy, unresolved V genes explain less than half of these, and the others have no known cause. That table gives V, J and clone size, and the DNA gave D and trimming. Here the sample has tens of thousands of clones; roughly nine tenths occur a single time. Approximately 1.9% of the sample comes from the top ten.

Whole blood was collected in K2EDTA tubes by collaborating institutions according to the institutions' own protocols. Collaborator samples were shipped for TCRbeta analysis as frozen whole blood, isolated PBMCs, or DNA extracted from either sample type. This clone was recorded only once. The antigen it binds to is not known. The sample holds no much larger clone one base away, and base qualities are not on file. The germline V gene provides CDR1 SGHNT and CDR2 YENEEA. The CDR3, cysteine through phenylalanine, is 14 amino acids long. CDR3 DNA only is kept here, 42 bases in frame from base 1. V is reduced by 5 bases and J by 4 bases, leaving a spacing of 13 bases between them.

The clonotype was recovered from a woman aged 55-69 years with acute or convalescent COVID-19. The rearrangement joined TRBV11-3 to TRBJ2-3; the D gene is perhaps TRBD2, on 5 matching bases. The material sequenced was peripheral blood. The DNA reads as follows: TGTGCCAGCAGCGCACATTTCGGGGCAGATACGCAGTATTTT. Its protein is CASSAHFGADTQYF.